The 27 T cell receptor beta chains presented below share a single source sample, sequenced in a study of CD8 T cells in ankylosing spondylitis. Whole-study results and caveats: It appeared that ankylosing spondylitis blood was characterized by a TCR beta motif of under ten highly homologous variants.

The antigens of these receptors remain unknown. Each CDR3 protein gets one entry after TCRdb re-called the 5' RACE reads with MiXCR. This table holds more than 600,000 distinct CDR3 sequences, around 19% found once. Source material: blood, either unsorted or a sorted T cell fraction (not recorded which). Receptor source: a male donor with ankylosing spondylitis.

This sequence joins TRBV7-2 and TRBJ1-6; no reliable D call. Trimming removed 5 bases at V and 9 bases at J, with 20 bases between. The CDR3 has 16 residues. Germline CDR1 SGHTA, CDR2 FQGNSA. The CDR3 DNA follows: TGTGCCAGCAGCCTAAACTCGGGCCCATCTAGTTCACCCCTCCACTTT. This sequence encodes CASSLNSGPSSSPLHF.

The genes are TRBV5-1 and TRBJ2-1, with a tentative D call TRBD1 (6 bases). This CDR3 contains 14 residues. V gave up 3 bases and J gave up 1 base, with 8 bases separating them. The germline V gene encodes CDR1 SGHRS and CDR2 YFSETQ. CDR3 protein: CASSWQGSYNEQFF. DNA of the CDR3: TGCGCCAGCAGCTGGCAGGGGTCCTACAATGAGCAGTTCTTC. The complete variable domain, with remaining parts taken from reference TRBV5-1 and TRBJ2-1, reads KAGVTQTPRYLIKTRGQQVTLSCSPISGHRSVSWYQQTPGQGLQFLFEYFSETQRNKGNFPGRFSGRQFSNSRSEMNVSTLELGDSALYLCASSWQGSYNEQFFGPGTRLTVL.

This clonotype was counted between two and nine times. CDR3 in amino acids: CASSLGTAFQSGEQYF. The CDR3 DNA reads TGTGCCAGCAGCCTAGGGACAGCCTTTCAATCGGGCGAGCAGTACTTC. J is TRBJ2-7 and V is TRBV27, with 7 nucleotides matching TRBD1. V lost 6 bases and J lost 6; bases outside the gene matches: 17. Germline CDR1 and CDR2: MNHEY and SMNVEV (reference sequence). The CDR3 covers 16 residues.

This clonotype was detected only a few times. V is TRBV12-3 or TRBV12-4 and J is TRBJ2-7; TRBD1 matches 10 bases. The CDR3 length is 13 residues. V lost 6 bases and J lost 6; bases outside the gene matches: 5. CDR3 loop: CASSTGTGAEQYF. The CDR3 DNA reads TGTGCCAGCAGCACCGGGACAGGGGCCGAGCAGTACTTC.

The V and J genes are TRBV5-1 and TRBJ2-5; possibly TRBD1 for D (5 bases). The CDR3 consists of 13 residues. V was shortened by 0 bases and J by 7 bases, with 10 bases between the two germline ends. Per the germline V gene, CDR1 is SGHRS and CDR2 is YFSETQ. In DNA, the CDR3 is TGCGCCAGCAGCTTGGCAGGGTATGGGACCCAGTACTTC. It yields the protein CASSLAGYGTQYF.

This clonotype was seen many times. This chain links TRBV29-1 with TRBJ2-3, with D hard to call. Germline V gene lookup returns CDR1 SQVTM and CDR2 ANQGSEA. Trimming took off 4 bases at V and 3 bases at J, with 5 bases between the two ends. This CDR3 is 11 amino acids long. The CDR3 region is CSVGWTDTQYF. DNA for the CDR3: TGCAGCGTTGGGTGGACAGATACGCAGTATTTT.

This clonotype was detected ten times or more. The rearrangement uses TRBV20-1 and TRBJ2-4, with unresolved D. CDR3 length: 14 amino acids. Germline V gene lookup returns CDR1 DFQATT and CDR2 SNEGSKA (reference sequence). The ends were cut back, 4 bases at V and 0 bases at J, with 10 bases in the middle. This chain's CDR3 is CSAKVSGAKNIQYF. As DNA, the CDR3 is TGCAGTGCTAAAGTCTCGGGAGCCAAAAACATTCAGTACTTC.

In this sample, this clonotype turned up many times. The V and J genes are TRBV4-1 and TRBJ2-5; possibly TRBD2 for D (7 bases). V was clipped by 1 base and J by 6 bases, with 15 bases between them. Germline assignment: CDR1 MGHRA and CDR2 YSYEKL. This CDR3 is 15 amino acids long. The CDR3 DNA is TGCGCCAGCAGCCAAGGTGGGGGGGGCACGAAGACCCAGTACTTC. Encoded protein: CASSQGGGGTKTQYF.

The chain couples TRBV6-5 to TRBJ2-2; no firm D call. The CDR3 length is 17 residues. Germline V lookup: CDR1 MNHEY, CDR2 SVGAGI. V shed 0 bases and J shed 2 bases, with 13 bases lying between them. Here the CDR3 DNA reads TGTGCCAGCAGTTACTCCAGCGACGTAGCAAACACCGGGGAGCTGTTTTTT. Translating gives CASSYSSDVANTGELFF.

The chain is built from TRBV28 and TRBJ2-7; 8 bases fit TRBD1. Germline V lookup: CDR1 MDHEN, CDR2 SYDVKM. The V gene end was trimmed by 4 bases and the J gene end by 2 bases; junction bases not matched to a gene: 7. CDR3 length: 15 residues. The chain's CDR3 is CASSSLGQETYEQYF. CDR3 coding DNA: TGTGCCAGCAGTTCCTTGGGACAGGAGACCTACGAGCAGTACTTC.

The CDR3 DNA is TGCGCCAGCAGCCGACTAAACACCATATATTTT. Translation gives CASSRLNTIYF. The chain employs TRBV4-1 and TRBJ1-3, with D unresolved. CDR1 and CDR2 from the germline V gene are MGHRA and YSYEKL. Deletions cut 4 bases from V and 6 bases from J, with 4 bases between. This CDR3 spans 11 amino acids.

This clonotype was found many times. This rearrangement joins TRBV7-3 to TRBJ2-1, with TRBD2 identical over 10 bases. This CDR3 spans 15 amino acids. Germline-derived CDR1 and CDR2 are SGHTA and FQGTGA. With 6 bases clipped from V and 2 bases from J, the junction kept 4 bases outside the gene matches. The CDR3 nucleotides read TGTGCCAGCAGTATGACTAGCGGGCCCTACAATGAGCAGTTCTTC. It yields the protein CASSMTSGPYNEQFF.

In this sample, this clonotype turned up many times. The chain carries TRBV24-1 and TRBJ1-2, with 12 bases matching TRBD1. Germline CDR1 reads KGHDR; CDR2 reads SFDVKD. The CDR3 covers 16 residues. V lost 3 bases to trimming and J lost 6 bases; unmatched junction nucleotides: 7. This CDR3 is CATSDGTGGETDGYTF. The CDR3 DNA reads as TGTGCCACCAGTGATGGGACAGGGGGCGAGACTGATGGCTACACCTTC.

The chain is built from TRBV4-3 and TRBJ1-1; D possibly corresponds to TRBD1 (6 bases). The CDR3 runs 14 residues. Germline V gives CDR1 LGHNA, CDR2 YSLEER. Trimming took 2 bases from V and 4 from J, leaving 11 bases between them. The CDR3 DNA sequence: TGCGCCAGCAGCCAACAGGGGTTTGGCACTGAAGCTTTCTTT. It translates to CASSQQGFGTEAFF.

The J gene is TRBJ2-5, the V gene TRBV18; perhaps TRBD2 as D (7 bases). The CDR3 has 15 amino acids. Germline V gene sequence: CDR1 KGHSH, CDR2 LQKENI. V was trimmed by 3 bases and J by 3 bases, leaving 14 bases between them. The DNA of the CDR3 is TGTGCCAGCTCACCCCTCGGGGGGCGAGAAGAGACCCAGTACTTC. Its protein is CASSPLGGREETQYF.

Only a few counts were recorded for this clonotype. The chain uses TRBV28 and TRBJ1-1; 11 positions match TRBD1. The junction had 4 bases not matched to a gene; V was cut back by 6 bases and J by 1 base. The CDR3 consists of 15 residues. Germline lookup yields CDR1 MDHEN and CDR2 SYDVKM. CDR3 region: CASSRTGGANTEAFF. CDR3 nucleotides: TGTGCCAGCAGCCGGACAGGGGGCGCGAACACTGAAGCTTTCTTT.

The chain combines TRBV12-5 with TRBJ2-7; D remains unclear. Trimming cost V 0 bases and J 7 bases, with 4 bases left between them. The CDR3 is 11 residues long. Germline CDR1 reads LGHNT; CDR2 reads FRNRAP. CDR3 in DNA: TGTGCTAGTGGTTTGGTACGGGAGCAGTACTTC. This codes for CASGLVREQYF.

Only a few counts were recorded for this clonotype. J is TRBJ1-5 and V is TRBV12-3 or TRBV12-4; D remains unclear. V gave up 5 bases and J gave up 7 bases, with 15 bases separating them. The CDR3 runs 14 residues. This CDR3 is CASSPLVGVQPQHF. Here the CDR3 DNA reads TGTGCCAGCAGTCCACTTGTTGGGGTGCAGCCCCAGCATTTT.

The chain links TRBV3-1 to TRBJ2-5, with 8 positions matching TRBD2. J gave up 2 bases and V 2 bases, and 7 bases lay outside the gene matches. This CDR3 region has 16 residues. CDR1 is LGHDT and CDR2 is YNNKEL in the germline V gene (reference sequence). The CDR3 reads CASSQRPSGGQETQYF. As DNA, the CDR3 is TGTGCCAGCAGCCAAAGACCCAGCGGGGGACAAGAGACCCAGTACTTC.

This clonotype was observed a single time. CDR3 nucleotide sequence: TGTGCCAGCAGCACTTATCTACAGGGATACAACAAAGAGACCCAGTACTTC. Its translation: CASSTYLQGYNKETQYF. This chain links TRBV7-6 with TRBJ2-5; tentative D call: TRBD1 (6 bases). Trimming shortened V by 5 bases and J by 3 bases, and 22 bases separated the two germline ends. Germline lookup yields CDR1 SGHVS and CDR2 FNYEAQ. This CDR3 is 17 amino acids long.

V gene TRBV5-5 combines with J gene TRBJ2-7; D is unclear. This CDR3 is built from 15 residues. V gave up 0 bases and J gave up 3 bases, with 13 bases separating them. Germline V gene sequence: CDR1 SGHKS, CDR2 YYEKEE (reference sequence). DNA for the CDR3: TGTGCCAGCAGCTTGGGGCCAGGTCTCCTCTACGAGCAGTACTTC. Its translation is CASSLGPGLLYEQYF. Using reference TRBV5-5 and TRBJ2-7 for the parts outside the CDR3, the full variable domain is DAGVTQSPTHLIKTRGQQVTLRCSPISGHKSVSWYQQVLGQGPQFIFQYYEKEERGRGNFPDRFSARQFPNYSSELNVNALLLGDSALYLCASSLGPGLLYEQYFGPGTRLTVT.

CDR3 sequence (DNA): TGTGCCAGCACGAGAGCCGGAGCTAACACAGATACGCAGTATTTT. As protein: CASTRAGANTDTQYF. The chain couples TRBV6-1 to TRBJ2-3; unclear D gene. CDR3 length: 15 residues. V lost 7 bases and J 2 bases, leaving 16 bases between the germline ends. The germline CDR1 and CDR2 sequences are MNHNS and SASEGT.

This clonotype was seen a few times. The chain carries TRBV29-1 and TRBJ2-1, with TRBD1 matching 7 bases. Per the germline V gene, CDR1 is SQVTM and CDR2 is ANQGSEA. The CDR3 spans 15 residues. The junction had 4 bases not matched to a gene; V was cut back by 2 bases and J by 0 bases. The CDR3 sequence: CSVETDRSSYNEQFF. The CDR3 DNA reads as TGCAGCGTTGAAACGGACAGGAGCTCCTACAATGAGCAGTTCTTC.

In regard to this clonotype: This sequence may be a read error, since a much larger clone differs from it by one base. The missing conserved phenylalanine or tryptophan at the end of this CDR3 makes a read error likely. The genes are TRBV7-2 and TRBJ2-3; 7 nucleotides agree with TRBD2. The CDR3 is 15 amino acids. Germline V gives CDR1 SGHTA, CDR2 FQGNSA. Unmatched junction bases numbered 4, after V lost 3 bases and J lost 1 base. In DNA, the CDR3 is TGTGCCAGCAGCTTGCGGGGAGGGGGCACAGATACGCAGTATTAT. Translation gives CASSLRGGGTDTQYY.

The rearrangement joins TRBV20-1 to TRBJ1-1; D is perhaps TRBD1 (6 bases). Germline loops: CDR1 DFQATT, CDR2 SNEGSKA (reference sequence). V was pared by 1 base and J by 5 bases, with 17 bases between. This CDR3 comprises 15 residues. CDR3 residues: CSARGGRAGRTEAFF. As DNA, the CDR3 is TGCAGTGCTAGAGGGGGGCGCGCGGGGAGAACTGAAGCTTTCTTT.

The chain has TRBV2 and TRBJ1-5; no clear D. This CDR3 comprises 14 residues. Germline V gives CDR1 SNHLY, CDR2 FYNNEI. Trimming shortened V by 8 bases and J by 4 bases, and 15 bases separated the two germline ends. The CDR3 nucleotides are TGTGCCAGCGGGTCATCACTTGGAAATCAGCCCCAGCATTTT. Protein sequence: CASGSSLGNQPQHF.

The rearrangement links TRBV7-2 to TRBJ2-1; unclear D gene. The CDR3 loop spans 13 amino acids. Germline V CDR1 and CDR2: SGHTA, FQGNSA. Trimming shortened V by 5 bases and J by 4 bases, and 9 bases separated the two germline ends. Here the CDR3 reads CASSPNQYNEQFF. CDR3 bases: TGTGCCAGCAGCCCCAACCAATACAATGAGCAGTTCTTC. The entire variable domain, with the rest obtained from reference TRBV7-2 and TRBJ2-1, is as follows: GAGVSQSPSNKVTEKGKDVELRCDPISGHTALYWYRQSLGQGLEFLIYFQGNSAPDKSGLPSDRFSAERTGGSVSTLTIQRTQQEDSAVYLCASSPNQYNEQFFGPGTRLTVL.